This T cell receptor beta chain derives from a study of blood T cell repertoires in COVID-19. About the research overall: The samples span acute and convalescent COVID-19 from the United States, Italy and Spain.

Participants were aged about 18 to 100 years, lived in around 25 US areas, and enrolled virtually. Germline loops: CDR1 SGHTA, CDR2 FQGNSA. Germline trimming cut 5 bases from V and 7 bases from J; bases unmatched to any gene: 9. The CDR3 has 15 residues. Per the original methods: Estimation of nucleated cell counts was performed using reference gene primer amplification. Sequencing was performed with immunoSEQ multiplex PCR; in TCRdb, only in-frame clones are kept and a portion is missing. V, J and clone size derive from that table, while D and trimming were established from the DNA sequence. Of under 500,000 clones in the sample, nearly 90% were seen once.

Sequenced material: PBMCs or T cells enriched from blood (not recorded which). The genes are TRBV7-2 and TRBJ1-4; TRBD1 aligns across 8 bases. The clonotype comes from a woman between 18 and 29 years old with acute COVID-19. The CDR3 is CASSPRPGGSEKLFF. In DNA, the CDR3 is TGTGCCAGCAGCCCCCGGCCAGGGGGCAGTGAAAAACTGTTTTTT.